In this sample, the clone carrying this TCR beta chain turned up once. Under the authors' procedure: Estimated nucleated cell counts came from reference gene primer amplification. Measured with immunoSEQ multiplex PCR; TCRdb has only the in-frame clones, and not every one. That table furnishes V, J and clone size, whereas the DNA furnished D and trimming. Of about 82,000 clones detected, more than 70% appear once; the ten largest clones hold over 15%. Trimming took off 2 bases at V and 0 bases at J, with 13 bases between the two ends. The CDR3 is made up of 16 amino acids. The V gene's germline CDR1 is KGHSH and CDR2 LQKENI. The sample belongs to a study of blood T cell repertoires in COVID-19. On the study more broadly: Material from acute and convalescent COVID-19 was sourced from the United States, Italy and Spain.

Sequencing used peripheral blood. The chain uses TRBV18 and TRBJ2-5; D call uncertain. The TCR originated in a woman in her sixties or seventies with acute or convalescent COVID-19. The CDR3 sequence: CASSPNIAEYQETQYF. CDR3 DNA: TGTGCCAGCTCACCAAATATAGCAGAGTACCAAGAGACCCAGTACTTC.